The 23 T cell receptor beta chains in this list originate from one sample, sequenced in a study of blood T cell repertoires in COVID-19. Here immunoSEQ multiplex PCR was the method, and the copy in TCRdb shows in-frame clones only, minus some. This table holds over 200,000 clones, 75% to 90% found once. The material sequenced was peripheral blood. All receptors come from a man aged 30 to 39 who had recovered from COVID-19.

This clone was seen once. The chain has TRBV7-9 and TRBJ2-7; 7 bases map to TRBD1. The V and J ends lost 2 bases and 3 bases, in that order; junction bases with no gene match: 10. This CDR3 contains 16 residues. Germline assignment: CDR1 SEHNR and CDR2 FQNEAQ (reference sequence). The CDR3 DNA reads as TGTGCCAGCAGCTTACCCCGGGACAGAGTTTTCTACGAGCAGTACTTC. Its protein is CASSLPRDRVFYEQYF.

V usage is TRBV2 and J usage is TRBJ1-1; D is uncertain. Trimming shortened V by 4 bases and J by 0 bases, and 15 bases separated the two germline ends. The germline CDR1 and CDR2 sequences are SNHLY and FYNNEI. This CDR3 has 16 residues. The CDR3 reads CASSGVAPGMNTEAFF. The CDR3 coding sequence is TGTGCCAGCAGTGGAGTTGCTCCGGGGATGAACACTGAAGCTTTCTTT.

The V gene is TRBV6-5, the J gene TRBJ2-5; 8 bases align to TRBD2. The CDR3 runs to 15 residues. J lost 4 bases, V lost 3 bases, and 7 bases had no gene match. Germline loops: CDR1 MNHEY, CDR2 SVGAGI. The CDR3 is CASSYYGREGETQYF. As DNA, the CDR3 is TGTGCCAGCAGTTATTACGGGAGGGAAGGAGAGACCCAGTACTTC.

The genes are TRBV5-1 and TRBJ1-2; TRBD1 is a possible D gene (5 bases). Trimming took off 0 bases at V and 6 bases at J, with 12 bases between the two ends. The CDR3 covers 14 residues. Germline CDR1 reads SGHRS; CDR2 reads YFSETQ. The CDR3 loop reads CASSLVQGQDGYTF. The CDR3 nucleotides are TGCGCCAGCAGCTTGGTCCAGGGCCAGGATGGCTACACCTTC.

About this clone: Sequence at one end of the junction differs from germline and may be a read error. The chain recombines TRBV9 with TRBJ2-7; 9 nucleotides agree with TRBD1. The CDR3 contains 13 residues. Germline CDR1 and CDR2: SGDLS and YYNGEE. CDR3 coding DNA: TGTGCCAGCAGCGCTCGACAGGGGGGCACGGAACGCTTC. Its translation: CASSARQGGTERF.

V and J are TRBV2 and TRBJ2-7; TRBD1 matches at 7 bases. The V segment lost 3 bases and the J segment 0 bases; nucleotides outside the gene matches: 5. There are 15 residues in the CDR3. Germline V CDR1 and CDR2: SNHLY, FYNNEI. CDR3 sequence: CASSEGDSLSYEQYF. For the CDR3, the DNA is TGTGCCAGCAGTGAGGGGGACAGCCTCTCCTACGAGCAGTACTTC.

The rearrangement links TRBV11-2 to TRBJ1-1, with a possible D match to TRBD1 (6 bases). V dropped 4 bases and J dropped 9 bases, with 21 bases sitting between them. From germline, CDR1 is SGHAT and CDR2 FQNNGV. The CDR3 length is 15 residues. The CDR3 sequence: CASSWNRVGALKAFF. CDR3 sequence (DNA): TGTGCCAGCAGCTGGAACAGGGTAGGGGCCCTTAAAGCTTTCTTT.

This rearrangement joins TRBV3-1 (or the pseudogene TRBV3-2) to TRBJ2-3; perhaps TRBD2 as D (7 bases). The germline V and J ends were trimmed by 8 bases and 2 bases, with 14 bases remaining between them. The V gene's germline CDR1 is LGHDT and CDR2 YNNKEL (reference sequence). This CDR3 comprises 14 residues. The CDR3 nucleotides read TGTGCCAGCTGGCGCGGGGGCGTCACAGATACGCAGTATTTT. It specifies CASWRGGVTDTQYF.

CDR3 DNA: TGTGCCAGCAGCGTCGGGTCGGTGGAAGCTTCGCCCCAGCATTTT. Encoded protein: CASSVGSVEASPQHF. J is TRBJ1-5 and V is TRBV9, with no clear D. Per the germline V gene, CDR1 is SGDLS and CDR2 is YYNGEE. The length of the CDR3 is 15 residues. V was shortened by 2 bases and J by 9 bases, with 18 bases between the two germline ends.

The V and J genes are TRBV5-1 and TRBJ1-6, with D possibly TRBD1 on 6 matching bases. Germline CDR1 and CDR2: SGHRS and YFSETQ. This CDR3 is 15 amino acids long. Trimming left V 3 bases short and J 2 bases short, with 9 bases between. CDR3 DNA sequence: TGCGCCAGCAGCTGGACAGACCCCTATAATTCACCCCTCCACTTT. It encodes CASSWTDPYNSPLHF.

The rearrangement uses TRBV5-4 and TRBJ2-3, with 10 bases identical to TRBD2. Per germline, CDR1 SGHNT and CDR2 YYREEE (reference sequence). The V and J ends lost 4 bases and 2 bases, in that order; junction bases with no gene match: 10. This CDR3 region has 17 residues. The CDR3, as DNA: TGTGCCAGCAGCATACTAGCGGGGCGAACGTTCACAGATACGCAGTATTTT. It specifies CASSILAGRTFTDTQYF.

The chain is built from TRBV2 and TRBJ2-5; 8 bases align to TRBD2. This CDR3 contains 15 residues. The V gene's germline CDR1 is SNHLY and CDR2 FYNNEI. J was trimmed by 3 bases and V by 11 bases; bases with no gene match: 14. The CDR3 reads CAGSTQRGPEETQYF. CDR3 DNA sequence: TGTGCCGGGTCTACGCAGCGGGGGCCCGAAGAGACCCAGTACTTC.

The chain links TRBV10-1 to TRBJ1-1; 10 nucleotides match TRBD1. Germline V gives CDR1 WNHNN, CDR2 SYGVQD (reference sequence). With 6 bases clipped from V and 5 bases from J, the junction kept 6 bases outside the gene matches. The CDR3 has 14 amino acids. The CDR3 region is CASSRDRGQTEAFF. The CDR3 bases are TGCGCCAGCAGCCGGGACAGGGGTCAAACTGAAGCTTTCTTT.

The chain recombines TRBV24-1 with TRBJ2-7; 8 nucleotides line up with TRBD1. CDR3 size: 15 residues. Trimming cost V 4 bases and J 5 bases; bases outside gene matches: 9. Germline V gene lookup returns CDR1 KGHDR and CDR2 SFDVKD. In DNA form, the CDR3 reads TGTGCCACCAGTGAATCCAGGGGGCTATGGGACGAGCAGTACTTC. As protein: CATSESRGLWDEQYF.

J is TRBJ2-7 and V is TRBV7-2; TRBD2 aligns across 12 bases. V shed 5 bases and J 0 bases; nucleotides not matched to a gene: 8. The CDR3 runs 17 residues. From germline, CDR1 is SGHTA and CDR2 FQGNSA. The CDR3 here is CASSIGTSGYPSYEQYF. CDR3 nucleotides: TGTGCCAGCAGCATAGGGACTAGCGGGTACCCCTCCTACGAGCAGTACTTC.

This clone was detected only once. The chain links TRBV2 to TRBJ1-5; D is perhaps TRBD1 (5 bases). The CDR3 loop spans 14 amino acids. V was trimmed by 7 bases and J by 1 base, leaving 11 bases between them. Germline V lookup: CDR1 SNHLY, CDR2 FYNNEI. CDR3 sequence reads: CASMGRQSNQPQHF. CDR3 bases: TGTGCCAGCATGGGGCGACAGAGCAATCAGCCCCAGCATTTT.

CDR3 in amino acids: CASSRGDEQYF. CDR3 sequence (DNA): TGTGCCAGCTCACGGGGAGACGAGCAGTACTTC. The chain combines TRBV18 with TRBJ2-7; D is perhaps TRBD2 (5 bases). V dropped 4 bases and J dropped 5 bases, with 6 bases sitting between them. The V gene's germline CDR1 is KGHSH and CDR2 LQKENI. The CDR3 is 11 residues long.

The rearrangement links TRBV7-9 to TRBJ2-1; TRBD1 agrees at 8 bases. V shed 1 base and J 4 bases; nucleotides not matched to a gene: 12. The germline CDR1 and CDR2 sequences are SEHNR and FQNEAQ (reference sequence). The CDR3 has 18 residues. In nucleotides, the CDR3 is TGTGCCAGCAGCTTAGACCTCGGACAGGGAATCGCGTACAATGAGCAGTTCTTC. It yields the protein CASSLDLGQGIAYNEQFF.

The chain recombines TRBV20-1 with TRBJ2-7; 7 positions match TRBD1. CDR1 is DFQATT, CDR2 SNEGSKA, per germline (reference sequence). The CDR3 runs to 11 residues. CDR3 coding DNA: TGCAGCGGAAGGGGGCCTTACGAGCAGTACTTC. This translates into CSGRGPYEQYF.

This clone turned up a few times. The sample carries other DNA sequences with the same CDR3. The chain uses TRBV7-9 and TRBJ1-1; D may be TRBD1 (6 bases). Trimming took 1 base from V and 1 from J, leaving 7 bases between them. The CDR3 is 14 amino acids. Germline V lookup: CDR1 SEHNR, CDR2 FQNEAQ (reference sequence). Here the CDR3 reads CASSLVQGNTEAFF. The CDR3 bases are TGTGCCAGCAGCTTAGTACAGGGGAACACTGAAGCTTTCTTT.

This chain links TRBV19 with TRBJ1-4; 12 bases match TRBD1. This CDR3 comprises 15 residues. J was trimmed by 8 bases and V by 5 bases; bases with no gene match: 6. The germline gives CDR1 LNHDA, CDR2 SQIVND (reference sequence). The CDR3 DNA reads as TGTGCCAGTAGTGTTGGGACAGGGGGCTACGAAAAACTGTTTTTT. Translated: CASSVGTGGYEKLFF.

The chain employs TRBV6-2 or TRBV6-3 and TRBJ2-2; 7 bases line up with TRBD2. There are 16 residues in the CDR3. Germline V gene sequence: CDR1 MNHEY, CDR2 SVGEGT. After removal of 4 bases from V and 1 base from J, the junction contained 6 bases not matched to a gene. The CDR3, as DNA: TGTGCCAGCAGTTCGACCGGGGGGATGAACACCGGGGAGCTGTTTTTT. Its translation: CASSSTGGMNTGELFF.

The genes are TRBV6-2 or TRBV6-3 and TRBJ1-5, with 7 bases matching TRBD1. From germline, CDR1 is MNHEY and CDR2 SVGEGT. The V segment lost 6 bases and the J segment 0 bases; nucleotides outside the gene matches: 8. The CDR3 runs to 16 residues. For the CDR3, the DNA is TGTGCCAGCAGCCACACAGGGGTAACTAGCAATCAGCCCCAGCATTTT. As protein: CASSHTGVTSNQPQHF.